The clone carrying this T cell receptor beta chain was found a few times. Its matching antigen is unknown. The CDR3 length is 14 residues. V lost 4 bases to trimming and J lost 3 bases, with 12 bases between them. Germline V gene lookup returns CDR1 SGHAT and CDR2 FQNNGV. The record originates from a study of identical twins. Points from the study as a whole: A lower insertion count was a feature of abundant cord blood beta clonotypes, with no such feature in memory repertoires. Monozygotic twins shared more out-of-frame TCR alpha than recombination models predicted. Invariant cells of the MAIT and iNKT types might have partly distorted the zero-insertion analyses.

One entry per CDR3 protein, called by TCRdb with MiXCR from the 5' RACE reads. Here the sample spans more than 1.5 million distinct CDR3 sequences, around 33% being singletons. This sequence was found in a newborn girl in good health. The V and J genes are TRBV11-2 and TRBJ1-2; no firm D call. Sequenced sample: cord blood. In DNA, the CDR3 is TGTGCCAGCAGCTCATGGGTACATGACTATGGCTACACCTTC. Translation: CASSSWVHDYGYTF.